What follows are 25 T cell receptor beta chains derived from one specimen sequenced in a study of T cell responses to AZD1222 COVID-19 vaccine. Sequenced by immunoSEQ multiplex PCR; TCRdb stores in-frame clones only, minus some. The sample lists 120,000 or so clones; around 89% were seen once. Sequencing was performed on peripheral blood, taken on day 0 of AZD1222 vaccination. The receptor source for this set is an adult in good health.

The V call is TRBV7-9, the J call TRBJ2-3; 9 nucleotides agree with TRBD1. The CDR3 is made up of 15 amino acids. Trimming at V came to 3 bases and at J to 3 bases, leaving 4 bases not matched to a gene. Germline CDR1 reads SEHNR; CDR2 reads FQNEAQ (reference sequence). The CDR3 protein is CASSFDRGRTDTQYF. CDR3 nucleotide sequence: TGTGCCAGCAGCTTTGACAGGGGGAGGACAGATACGCAGTATTTT.

The V gene is TRBV28, the J gene TRBJ1-2, with 7 bases lining up with TRBD1. The junction had 4 bases not matched to a gene; V was cut back by 3 bases and J by 3 bases. CDR1 is MDHEN, CDR2 SYDVKM, per germline. The CDR3 runs to 14 residues. The CDR3 nucleotides are TGTGCCAGCAGTTTGACAGGGATCGACTATGGCTACACCTTC. Translated, it gives CASSLTGIDYGYTF.

The chain links TRBV6-2 or TRBV6-3 to TRBJ2-1; 8 positions agree with TRBD1. J gave up 6 bases and V 4 bases, and 2 bases lay outside the gene matches. This CDR3 has 13 amino acids. Germline CDR1 MNHEY, CDR2 SVGEGT. CDR3 sequence: CASSLGQGNEQFF. CDR3 nucleotide sequence: TGTGCCAGCAGTTTAGGACAGGGCAATGAGCAGTTCTTC.

The chain is built from TRBV11-2 and TRBJ2-3; 7 bases are shared with TRBD1. The CDR3 has 15 amino acids. V shed 1 base, J shed 4 bases, and the junction held 5 bases outside the gene matches. Germline CDR1 is SGHAT and CDR2 is FQNNGV. The CDR3 loop reads CASSLARGPADTQYF. In nucleotides, the CDR3 is TGTGCCAGCAGCTTAGCTAGGGGGCCGGCAGATACGCAGTATTTT.

V and J are TRBV6-2 or TRBV6-3 and TRBJ1-5; D is possibly TRBD1 (5 bases). The V gene's germline CDR1 is MNHEY and CDR2 SVGEGT. The CDR3 loop spans 15 amino acids. With 2 bases removed from V and 7 bases from J, the gap between germline ends came to 15 bases. The CDR3, as DNA: TGTGCCAGCAGTTACGACCCAGGGATAGGGCAGCCCCAGCATTTT. Its protein product is CASSYDPGIGQPQHF.

The rearrangement links TRBV3-1 (or the pseudogene TRBV3-2) to TRBJ2-7; D gene unclear. CDR1 and CDR2 from the germline V gene are LGHDT and YNNKEL (reference sequence). V gave up 2 bases and J gave up 4 bases, with 6 bases separating them. This CDR3 region has 12 residues. The DNA for the CDR3 is TGTGCCAGCAGCCAACTTTTGTACGAGCAGTACTTC. It yields the protein CASSQLLYEQYF.

The rearrangement uses TRBV19 and TRBJ1-2; possibly TRBD1 for D (6 bases). Germline V gene data show CDR1 as LNHDA and CDR2 as SQIVND (reference sequence). The CDR3 contains 14 residues. Trimming cost V 6 bases and J 10 bases, with 21 bases left between them. CDR3 sequence: CASSISDRSSSYTF. The CDR3 nucleotides are TGTGCCAGTAGCATCTCGGACAGATCCTCCTCCTACACCTTC.

The V gene is TRBV19, the J gene TRBJ1-5; D is ambiguous. Germline-derived CDR1 and CDR2 are LNHDA and SQIVND (reference sequence). V gave up 3 bases and J gave up 4 bases, with 10 bases separating them. The CDR3 extends over 14 amino acids. The CDR3 spells CASSINRPNQPQHF. The DNA of the CDR3 is TGTGCCAGTAGTATTAACAGACCTAATCAGCCCCAGCATTTT.

The chain recombines TRBV6-5 with TRBJ1-2, with D hard to call. Germline CDR1 MNHEY, CDR2 SVGAGI. V gave up 1 base and J gave up 3 bases, with 9 bases separating them. There are 14 residues in the CDR3. The CDR3 here is CASSYFAGHYGYTF. CDR3 DNA sequence: TGTGCCAGCAGTTACTTCGCCGGCCACTATGGCTACACCTTC.

V is TRBV29-1 and J is TRBJ1-1, with D unclear. Trimming left V 4 bases short and J 0 bases short, with 12 bases between. The germline V gene has CDR1 SQVTM and CDR2 ANQGSEA. The CDR3 extends over 14 amino acids. CDR3 region: CSVVYGSMNTEAFF. The DNA for the CDR3 is TGCAGCGTTGTCTACGGATCCATGAACACTGAAGCTTTCTTT.

The gene calls are TRBV6-2 or TRBV6-3 and TRBJ1-5; TRBD1 might be the D (6 bases). CDR1 MNHEY and CDR2 SVGEGT come from the germline V gene. This CDR3 is 14 amino acids long. Deletions cut 5 bases from V and 5 bases from J, with 13 bases between. The chain's CDR3 is CASSTSGADQPQHF. The CDR3 DNA sequence: TGTGCCAGCAGTACTTCAGGGGCGGATCAGCCCCAGCATTTT.

The rearrangement uses TRBV5-1 and TRBJ1-3, with unresolved D. Germline V gives CDR1 SGHRS, CDR2 YFSETQ. Trimming removed 0 bases at V and 1 base at J, with 5 bases between. This CDR3 is built from 14 residues. The CDR3 bases are TGCGCCAGCAGCTTGGGAGGTTCTGGAAACACCATATATTTT. As protein: CASSLGGSGNTIYF.

The chain couples TRBV5-5 to TRBJ1-2, with D perhaps TRBD1 (5 bases). The CDR3 has 14 residues. CDR1 and CDR2 from the germline V gene are SGHKS and YYEKEE (reference sequence). V lost 2 bases and J 2 bases, leaving 10 bases between the germline ends. The DNA of the CDR3 is TGTGCCAGCAGCTTCCAACAGGAAAACTATGGCTACACCTTC. Translated, it gives CASSFQQENYGYTF.

The genes are TRBV5-6 and TRBJ1-4, with D possibly TRBD1 on 5 matching bases. Per germline, CDR1 SGHDT and CDR2 YYEEEE. The length of the CDR3 is 15 residues. Trimming left V 6 bases short and J 8 bases short, with 20 bases between. CDR3 region: CASTPGLSTGEKLFF. The CDR3 bases are TGTGCCAGCACCCCGGGGCTATCAACGGGGGAAAAACTGTTTTTT.

This chain uses TRBV7-9 with TRBJ1-1; D uncertain. Germline CDR1 SEHNR, CDR2 FQNEAQ (reference sequence). V was clipped by 5 bases and J by 4 bases, with 14 bases between them. This CDR3 contains 14 residues. The CDR3 bases are TGTGCCAGCAGCGGAGGGTCGGGGAGCACTGAAGCTTTCTTT. It codes for CASSGGSGSTEAFF.

This chain joins TRBV30 and TRBJ1-1; D not certain. CDR1 GTSNPN and CDR2 SVGIG come from the germline V gene (reference sequence). CDR3 length: 13 residues. The V and J ends lost 5 bases and 0 bases respectively, with 10 bases between them. CDR3 in amino acids: CAWFRSMNTEAFF. CDR3 nucleotide sequence: TGTGCCTGGTTCAGGTCTATGAACACTGAAGCTTTCTTT.

The chain carries TRBV19 and TRBJ2-1; D not resolved. The CDR3 covers 14 residues. Germline V gives CDR1 LNHDA, CDR2 SQIVND (reference sequence). V lost 7 bases and J 5 bases, leaving 15 bases between the germline ends. CDR3 in DNA: TGTGCCAGTAAAATGGCAGGCGGCAACAATGAGCAGTTCTTC. It yields the protein CASKMAGGNNEQFF.

The CDR3 nucleotides read TGTGCCAGCAGCTCGAACAACAGGGGCCGTGGAGAAAAACTGTTTTTT. As protein: CASSSNNRGRGEKLFF. The chain links TRBV7-9 to TRBJ1-4; 7 bases agree with TRBD1. With V trimmed by 4 bases and J by 8 bases, 13 bases remained unmatched. CDR1 is SEHNR, CDR2 FQNEAQ, per germline (reference sequence). This CDR3 is built from 16 residues.

The CDR3 reads CASSQIGTAVRAFF. The CDR3 nucleotides are TGCGCCAGCAGCCAGATAGGGACAGCGGTAAGGGCTTTCTTT. The chain is built from TRBV4-3 and TRBJ1-1; 7 bases map to TRBD1. The V and J ends lost 3 bases and 11 bases, in that order; junction bases with no gene match: 12. CDR3 length: 14 residues. Germline CDR1 reads LGHNA; CDR2 reads YSLEER.

The V call is TRBV27, the J call TRBJ1-4; D not certain. Germline V lookup: CDR1 MNHEY, CDR2 SMNVEV (reference sequence). The V end was cut by 3 bases, the J end by 3 bases, with 8 bases between. CDR3 length: 14 residues. The CDR3 sequence: CASSFGRSNEKLFF. The CDR3 nucleotides are TGTGCCAGCAGTTTCGGTCGGTCTAATGAAAAACTGTTTTTT.

V usage is TRBV28 and J usage is TRBJ1-1; D remains unclear. Germline V CDR1 and CDR2: MDHEN, SYDVKM. V shed 5 bases and J shed 4 bases, with 11 bases lying between them. The CDR3 totals 13 residues. The CDR3 nucleotides are TGTGCCAGCAGTAGTCTGTTTGGCACTGAAGCTTTCTTT. Translation gives CASSSLFGTEAFF.

The rearrangement uses TRBV27 and TRBJ2-3; 7 positions match TRBD1. In germline, CDR1 is MNHEY, CDR2 SMNVEV (reference sequence). V shed 9 bases and J 7 bases; nucleotides not matched to a gene: 22. CDR3 length: 17 residues. The chain's CDR3 is CASWGRQGEAKGNTQYF. CDR3 DNA: TGTGCCAGTTGGGGGCGACAGGGCGAGGCGAAGGGAAATACGCAGTATTTT.

This chain joins TRBV28 and TRBJ1-2; no reliable D call. V was trimmed by 2 bases and J by 4 bases, leaving 8 bases between them. CDR1 and CDR2 (germline): MDHEN, SYDVKM. The length of the CDR3 is 13 residues. The CDR3 sequence: CASSLEDSYGYTF. The CDR3 coding sequence is TGTGCCAGCAGTTTAGAGGATTCCTATGGCTACACCTTC.

J is TRBJ1-4 and V is TRBV5-1, with TRBD1 matching 7 bases. V dropped 2 bases and J dropped 10; count of bases not matched to a gene: 8. Looked up from germline, CDR1 is SGHRS and CDR2 is YFSETQ. This CDR3 has 14 residues. Written as DNA, the CDR3 is TGCGCCAGCAGCTTTTCCGGGACAGATCCAAAACTGTTTTTT. This translates into CASSFSGTDPKLFF.

The gene calls are TRBV19 and TRBJ1-6; D is perhaps TRBD1 (6 bases). Germline loops: CDR1 LNHDA, CDR2 SQIVND (reference sequence). The CDR3 has 14 amino acids. V lost 4 bases and J 7 bases, leaving 11 bases between the germline ends. CDR3 sequence (DNA): TGTGCCAGTAGTACACACAGGGAAAATTCACCCCTCCACTTT. Translated: CASSTHRENSPLHF.